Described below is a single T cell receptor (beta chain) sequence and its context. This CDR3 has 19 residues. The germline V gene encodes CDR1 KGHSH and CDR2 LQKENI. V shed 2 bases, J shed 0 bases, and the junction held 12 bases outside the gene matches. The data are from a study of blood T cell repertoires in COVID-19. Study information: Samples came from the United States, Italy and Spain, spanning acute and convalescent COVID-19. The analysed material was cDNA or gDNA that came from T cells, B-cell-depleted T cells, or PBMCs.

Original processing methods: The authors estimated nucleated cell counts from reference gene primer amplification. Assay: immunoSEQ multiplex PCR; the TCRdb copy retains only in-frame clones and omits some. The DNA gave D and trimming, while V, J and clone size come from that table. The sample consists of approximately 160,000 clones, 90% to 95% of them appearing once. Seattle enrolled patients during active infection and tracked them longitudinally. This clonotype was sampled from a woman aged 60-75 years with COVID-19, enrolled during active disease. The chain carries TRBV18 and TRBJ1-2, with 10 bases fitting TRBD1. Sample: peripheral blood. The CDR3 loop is CASSPRGPETGGSNYGYTF. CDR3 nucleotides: TGTGCCAGCTCACCAAGGGGGCCGGAGACAGGGGGCTCTAACTATGGCTACACCTTC.